The 21 T cell receptor beta chains reported below all come from one sample, sequenced in a study of blood T cell repertoires in COVID-19. TCRdb keeps only in-frame clones here, not all; method: immunoSEQ multiplex PCR. The table lists about 200,000 clones, 70% to 90% of them singletons. The specimen sequenced was PBMCs or T cells enriched from blood (not recorded which). The receptors were sampled from a woman aged 35 to 49 with acute COVID-19.

CDR3 sequence reads: CASSQERQPNQPQHF. The CDR3 nucleotides are TGCGCCAGCAGCCAAGAGCGACAGCCCAATCAGCCCCAGCATTTT. The chain uses TRBV4-1 and TRBJ1-5; D possibly corresponds to TRBD1 (5 bases). Trimming removed 0 bases from V and 3 bases from J, with 9 bases in between. The CDR3 is 15 amino acids. Germline values: CDR1 MGHRA, CDR2 YSYEKL.

The chain carries TRBV6-1 and TRBJ2-3; a weak D match, TRBD2 (7 bases). The CDR3 consists of 16 residues. Trimming pared 6 bases from V and 4 bases from J, leaving 20 bases between. Per germline, CDR1 MNHNS and CDR2 SASEGT. As DNA, the CDR3 is TGTGCCAGCAGGGAAAGGGGGGGAGTTTCTCCAGATACGCAGTATTTT. Translating gives CASRERGGVSPDTQYF.

This chain connects TRBV7-3 to TRBJ2-5, with 9 bases lining up with TRBD1. The CDR3 loop spans 13 amino acids. V dropped 5 bases and J dropped 5; count of bases not matched to a gene: 3. CDR1 and CDR2 (germline): SGHTA, FQGTGA. CDR3 region: CASSRGQGETQYF. DNA for the CDR3: TGTGCCAGCAGCAGGGGACAGGGTGAGACCCAGTACTTC.

This chain uses TRBV30 with TRBJ1-6; D gene uncertain. V lost 2 bases to trimming and J lost 8 bases, with 16 bases between them. The length of the CDR3 is 15 residues. The germline V gene has CDR1 GTSNPN and CDR2 SVGIG (reference sequence). CDR3 DNA sequence: TGTGCCTGGAGTCCCCCTCTCAGGTGGTATTCACCCCTCCACTTT. It translates to CAWSPPLRWYSPLHF.

The V and J genes are TRBV5-1 and TRBJ1-4; no clear D. This CDR3 region has 15 residues. CDR1 SGHRS and CDR2 YFSETQ come from the germline V gene. Trimming took off 4 bases at V and 6 bases at J, with 16 bases between the two ends. CDR3 coding DNA: TGCGCCAGCAGCCCTGGAGGGAGCCGGGATGAAAAACTGTTTTTT. It translates to CASSPGGSRDEKLFF.

The chain carries TRBV30 and TRBJ2-1, with 7 bases aligning to TRBD2. Germline CDR1 GTSNPN, CDR2 SVGIG (reference sequence). This CDR3 comprises 8 residues. Trimming at V came to 7 bases and at J to 16 bases, leaving 4 bases not matched to a gene. In DNA, the CDR3 is TGTGCCTACGGGAGGATTTTCTTC. Its protein is CAYGRIFF.

The rearrangement uses TRBV6-5 and TRBJ1-1, with D perhaps matching TRBD1 (5 bases). Germline V gene data show CDR1 as MNHEY and CDR2 as SVGAGI. V was trimmed by 2 bases and J by 1 base, leaving 14 bases between them. CDR3 length: 16 residues. In DNA form, the CDR3 reads TGTGCCAGCAGTTACCCCCCAGGGCAGCCGAACACTGAAGCTTTCTTT. Translated: CASSYPPGQPNTEAFF.

This sequence joins TRBV6-5 and TRBJ2-1; maybe TRBD2 (6 bases). Germline-derived CDR1 and CDR2 are MNHEY and SVGAGI. The CDR3 is made up of 15 amino acids. The germline V and J ends were trimmed by 7 bases and 4 bases, with 17 bases remaining between them. The CDR3 DNA follows: TGTGCCAGCACCCGAAAGGGCGGAGGGTACAATGAGCAGTTCTTC. This sequence encodes CASTRKGGGYNEQFF.

The V call is TRBV9, the J call TRBJ2-2; weak D call: TRBD2 (5 bases). The CDR3 has 16 amino acids. V dropped 4 bases and J dropped 2 bases, with 15 bases sitting between them. CDR1 SGDLS and CDR2 YYNGEE come from the germline V gene. The CDR3 coding sequence is TGTGCCAGCAGCCCAACCCTAGCTCGCAACACCGGGGAGCTGTTTTTT. Its protein product is CASSPTLARNTGELFF.

This chain uses TRBV18 with TRBJ2-3, with 9 nucleotides matching TRBD1. This CDR3 comprises 13 residues. J lost 5 bases, V lost 3 bases, and 0 bases had no gene match. CDR1 and CDR2 (germline): KGHSH, LQKENI. The CDR3 sequence is CASSPTGGDTQYF. The CDR3 DNA is TGTGCCAGCTCACCGACAGGGGGAGATACGCAGTATTTT. Based on the CDR3 plus reference TRBV18 and TRBJ2-3, the full variable domain is NAGVMQNPRHLVRRRGQEARLRCSPMKGHSHVYWYRQLPEEGLKFMVYLQKENIIDESGMPKERFSAEFPKEGPSILRIQQVVRGDSAAYFCASSPTGGDTQYFGPGTRLTVL.

This clone was seen once. This chain links TRBV19 with TRBJ2-2; 8 bases align to TRBD1. V lost 3 bases, J lost 6 bases, and 12 bases stayed unmatched. The CDR3 contains 17 residues. The germline CDR1 and CDR2 sequences are LNHDA and SQIVND (reference sequence). The CDR3 loop is CASSMSLQPGGPGELFF. The DNA of the CDR3 is TGTGCCAGTAGTATGAGTCTCCAGCCAGGGGGCCCCGGGGAGCTGTTTTTT.

The chain couples TRBV7-2 to TRBJ2-7; the D gene is possibly TRBD2 (6 bases). The CDR3 length is 13 residues. The germline gives CDR1 SGHTA, CDR2 FQGNSA. V lost 1 base to trimming and J lost 6 bases, with 10 bases between them. The CDR3 sequence: CASSLGRESEQYF. CDR3 DNA: TGTGCCAGCAGCTTAGGACGGGAGAGCGAGCAGTACTTC.

V usage is TRBV7-3 and J usage is TRBJ2-3; D call uncertain. Trimming cost V 2 bases and J 5 bases, with 11 bases left between them. The CDR3 contains 14 residues. CDR1 and CDR2 (germline): SGHTA, FQGTGA. The CDR3 DNA sequence: TGTGCCAGCAGCTTAGCCAACTCCGTAGATACGCAGTATTTT. Amino acids: CASSLANSVDTQYF.

The V call is TRBV18, the J call TRBJ1-1; 10 bases are a match to TRBD1. CDR1 is KGHSH and CDR2 is LQKENI in the germline V gene. The ends lost 1 base at V and 1 base at J; junction bases unmatched: 6. CDR3 size: 17 residues. CDR3 residues: CASSPRVRQGANTEAFF. CDR3 nucleotides: TGTGCCAGCTCACCACGGGTTAGACAGGGGGCGAACACTGAAGCTTTCTTT.

The chain carries TRBV2 and TRBJ2-7; the match to TRBD1 covers 8 bases. V was pared by 3 bases and J by 4 bases, with 8 bases of the junction left unmatched. The CDR3 spans 15 residues. In germline, CDR1 is SNHLY, CDR2 FYNNEI. For the CDR3, the DNA is TGTGCCAGCAGTGATCGGCCAGGGGGCTGGTACGAGCAGTACTTC. It codes for CASSDRPGGWYEQYF.

The chain joins TRBV6-4 to TRBJ2-2, with 8 bases lining up with TRBD2. V gave up 4 bases and J gave up 6 bases; unmatched junction bases: 4. Germline V gene lookup returns CDR1 MRHNA and CDR2 SNTAGT. The CDR3 covers 14 residues. Here the CDR3 reads CASSAGLGPGELFF. The DNA for the CDR3 is TGTGCCAGCAGTGCGGGACTAGGTCCCGGGGAGCTGTTTTTT.

Turning to this clone: This same CDR3 is encoded by further DNA sequences in the sample. This chain joins TRBV2 and TRBJ1-2; 7 positions agree with TRBD1. J was trimmed by 8 bases and V by 2 bases; bases with no gene match: 5. Germline V CDR1 and CDR2: SNHLY, FYNNEI. The CDR3 contains 13 residues. The CDR3 DNA reads as TGTGCCAGCAGTGAAACAGGGGCAAGAGGCTACACCTTC. Translating gives CASSETGARGYTF.

The gene calls are TRBV7-6 and TRBJ2-2, with 9 bases aligning to TRBD2. Trimming at V came to 5 bases and at J to 2 bases, leaving 12 bases not matched to a gene. The length of the CDR3 is 18 residues. Germline CDR1 SGHVS, CDR2 FNYEAQ. CDR3 coding DNA: TGTGCCAGCAGCAAAGACCTTAGCGGGGGCGCCAACACCGGGGAGCTGTTTTTT. This gives the protein CASSKDLSGGANTGELFF.

This chain joins TRBV19 and TRBJ2-7, with TRBD1 identical over 10 bases. This CDR3 contains 14 residues. J lost 2 bases, V lost 8 bases, and 6 bases had no gene match. Germline values: CDR1 LNHDA, CDR2 SQIVND (reference sequence). CDR3 sequence (DNA): TGTGCCAGTTCCTCGACAGGGGGCCCCTACGAGCAGTACTTC. This gives the protein CASSSTGGPYEQYF.

This clone was counted only a few times. This may come from a read error, since a much larger clone is one base off. This same CDR3 is encoded by further DNA sequences in the sample. The chain carries TRBV5-4 and TRBJ2-7; TRBD2 matches at 9 bases. V was clipped by 4 bases and J by 7 bases; unmatched bases: 12. Germline V gene sequence: CDR1 SGHNT, CDR2 YYREEE (reference sequence). This CDR3 is 15 amino acids long. CDR3 loop: CASSPVRGGRGEQYF. The CDR3 nucleotides read TGTGCCAGCAGCCCGGTGCGGGGGGGGAGGGGGGAGCAGTACTTC.

V and J are TRBV19 and TRBJ2-7, with 8 bases identical to TRBD2. V gave up 5 bases and J gave up 3 bases; unmatched junction bases: 15. Germline V gives CDR1 LNHDA, CDR2 SQIVND (reference sequence). The CDR3 is 17 amino acids. CDR3 DNA sequence: TGTGCCAGTAGTCGTCGGGGGCTAGCGGGTCCTCTCTACGAGCAGTACTTC. It translates to CASSRRGLAGPLYEQYF.